The entry that follows covers one T cell receptor (beta chain) sequence. These data belong to a study of blood T cell repertoires in COVID-19. Study overall: Specimens from acute and convalescent COVID-19 originated in the United States, Italy and Spain. In each case, the material was cDNA or gDNA derived from T cells, B-cell-depleted T cells, or PBMCs.

Participants' own reports of clinical history determined their cohort assignment. Original processing methods: Amplification of reference gene primers provided the estimated nucleated cell counts. The repertoire was sequenced with immunoSEQ multiplex PCR; TCRdb's copy has only in-frame clones and lacks some. From that table come the V and J calls and clone size; the DNA was used to work out D and trimming. The sample lists about 180,000 clones; roughly 80% were seen once. After removal of 1 base from V and 7 bases from J, the junction contained 4 bases not matched to a gene. The germline V gene has CDR1 MNHEY and CDR2 SMNVEV (reference sequence). This CDR3 has 15 residues.

Sequences were obtained from PBMCs or T cells enriched from blood (not recorded which). This TCR was sampled from a man aged 60-69 years who had been exposed to COVID-19. V and J are TRBV27 and TRBJ1-2; TRBD1 matches 12 bases. CDR3: CASSLFGTGGLGYTF. The CDR3 nucleotides read TGTGCCAGCAGTTTATTTGGGACAGGGGGCCTTGGCTACACCTTC.